These 25 T cell receptor beta chains were all obtained from the same sample, sequenced in a study of blood T cells in healthy people across ages. A sample-barcoded 5' primer and a J-beta primer mix were used in a second PCR of roughly 7 to 12 cycles. TCRdb reprocessed the 5' RACE reads with MiXCR, giving one entry per CDR3 protein. The sample contains under 1,100,000 distinct CDR3 sequences, 25% of which appear only once. This same sample was also part of a study on T cells of mothers and their children.

The sequencing input was blood. Source of these receptors: a girl aged 2-10 years in good health.

This clonotype came up a few times. The V call is TRBV12-3 or TRBV12-4, the J call TRBJ1-1; D remains unclear. There are 13 residues in the CDR3. The V gene lost 6 bases and the J gene lost 8 bases, with 16 bases spanning the gap. The CDR3 region is CASSNLGRSEAFF. The CDR3 nucleotides read TGTGCCAGCAGCAACCTCGGACGCAGCGAAGCTTTCTTT.

V is TRBV24-1 and J is TRBJ2-1; D possibly corresponds to TRBD2 (5 bases). Germline CDR1 KGHDR, CDR2 SFDVKD. V shed 0 bases and J shed 3 bases, with 11 bases lying between them. The CDR3 covers 16 residues. DNA of the CDR3: TGTGCCACCAGTGATTTGTATAGCGCTGACTACAATGAGCAGTTCTTC. It encodes CATSDLYSADYNEQFF.

The CDR3 nucleotides read TGTGCCAGCAGTAGACTAGTATCTTCCAATGAGCAGTTCTTC. This sequence encodes CASSRLVSSNEQFF. The V gene is TRBV12-3 or TRBV12-4, the J gene TRBJ2-7, with D perhaps TRBD2 (6 bases). The J call is uncertain, as TRBJ2-1 better fits the DNA end. The CDR3 runs 14 residues.

The chain uses TRBV12-3 or TRBV12-4 and TRBJ2-7; D tentatively reads TRBD1 or TRBD2 (5 bases each). Trimming took off 6 bases at V and 5 bases at J, with 11 bases between the two ends. The CDR3 contains 12 residues. DNA of the CDR3: TGTGCCAGCAGCTTGATGGGGGACGAGCAGTACTTC. Protein sequence: CASSLMGDEQYF.

This clonotype was recorded a few times. This chain connects TRBV28 to TRBJ2-4, with D possibly matching TRBD2 (6 bases). The CDR3 totals 14 residues. Deletions cut 7 bases from V and 7 bases from J, with 17 bases between. The V gene's germline CDR1 is MDHEN and CDR2 SYDVKM. This chain's CDR3 is CASKLTGDGNIQYF. The CDR3 bases are TGTGCCAGCAAGTTGACGGGAGATGGGAACATTCAGTACTTC.

This clonotype was observed a handful of times. This sequence joins TRBV28 and TRBJ2-5, with 14 bases aligning to TRBD2. The germline V gene encodes CDR1 MDHEN and CDR2 SYDVKM. The CDR3 runs 19 residues. J was trimmed by 4 bases and V by 6 bases; bases with no gene match: 16. The CDR3 DNA reads as TGTGCCAGCAGGCCCCGACCGGGACTAGCGGGAGTGCGAGGAGAGACCCAGTACTTC. Encoded protein: CASRPRPGLAGVRGETQYF.

The chain employs TRBV5-1 and TRBJ2-5; TRBD1 matches at 8 bases. The J call is doubtful: the DNA matches TRBJ2-7 better. The germline gives CDR1 SGHRS, CDR2 YFSETQ. The CDR3 loop spans 15 amino acids. In nucleotides, the CDR3 is TGCGCCAGCAGCGCCGGGACAGGTAACCCCTACGAGCAGTACTTC. This translates into CASSAGTGNPYEQYF.

This chain uses TRBV28 with TRBJ2-1, with 7 bases that match TRBD2. Germline CDR1 is MDHEN and CDR2 is SYDVKM. With 2 bases clipped from V and 1 base from J, the junction kept 5 bases outside the gene matches. The CDR3 spans 16 residues. Here the CDR3 DNA reads TGTGCCAGCAGTTTAGAGGGAGGGAGATCCTACAATGAGCAGTTCTTC. Protein product: CASSLEGGRSYNEQFF. Together with reference TRBV28 and TRBJ2-1, the CDR3 gives the full variable domain: DVKVTQSSRYLVKRTGEKVFLECVQDMDHENMFWYRQDPGLGLRLIYFSYDVKMKEKGDIPEGYSVSREKKERFSLILESASTNQTSMYLCASSLEGGRSYNEQFFGPGTRLTVL.

This chain uses TRBV29-1 with TRBJ2-5, with D possibly called TRBD1 or TRBD2 (5 bases each). V was clipped by 1 base and J by 3 bases, with 21 bases between them. CDR1 SQVTM and CDR2 ANQGSEA come from the germline V gene. The CDR3 is 17 residues long. CDR3 sequence (DNA): TGCAGCGTTGAAGGGCGGAAGGGGAGTATCAGGGAAGAGACCCAGTACTTC. It is translated as CSVEGRKGSIREETQYF.

The V call is TRBV5-1, the J call TRBJ1-1, with a tentative D call TRBD1 (5 bases). The germline V gene has CDR1 SGHRS and CDR2 YFSETQ. Trimming left V 5 bases short and J 9 bases short, with 11 bases between. CDR3 length equals 11 residues. DNA of the CDR3: TGCGCCAGCAGGACGGGGGATCAAGCTTTCTTT. This codes for CASRTGDQAFF.

The gene calls are TRBV24-1 and TRBJ2-6; D may be TRBD2 (6 bases). This CDR3 spans 16 amino acids. V was cut by 6 bases and J by 1 base, with 12 bases left in between. Germline CDR1 is KGHDR and CDR2 is SFDVKD. In nucleotides, the CDR3 is TGTGCCACCAGTCGGAGGGGCGTATCTGGGGCCAACGTCCTGACTTTC. Translating gives CATSRRGVSGANVLTF.

This clonotype has ten or more counts. The chain joins TRBV20-1 to TRBJ2-1; 13 bases line up with TRBD2. Germline V gene lookup returns CDR1 DFQATT and CDR2 SNEGSKA (reference sequence). The CDR3 runs to 20 residues. V dropped 0 bases and J dropped 1; count of bases not matched to a gene: 12. CDR3 coding DNA: TGCAGTGCTAGAGATCTCTCAACTAGCGGGAGGGCCGGATCCTACAATGAGCAGTTCTTC. Translating gives CSARDLSTSGRAGSYNEQFF.

This clonotype was detected only a few times. The V gene is TRBV2, the J gene TRBJ2-5; D unresolved. The J call is in doubt because the DNA end fits TRBJ2-1 better. The CDR3 runs 12 residues. Germline V gene data show CDR1 as SNHLY and CDR2 as FYNNEI. The CDR3 sequence: CASSPLTNEQFF. CDR3 DNA sequence: TGTGCCAGCAGCCCACTGACGAATGAGCAGTTCTTC.

A few counts support this clonotype. The genes are TRBV4-3 and TRBJ2-1; 9 bases are a match to TRBD2. Germline trimming cut 0 bases from V and 8 bases from J; bases unmatched to any gene: 8. CDR3 length equals 16 residues. Germline V gives CDR1 LGHNA, CDR2 YSLEER. Here the CDR3 reads CASSQDPSGVVYEQFF. Written as DNA, the CDR3 is TGCGCCAGCAGCCAAGACCCTAGCGGGGTTGTCTATGAGCAGTTCTTC.

This clonotype was counted ten times or more. V and J are TRBV29-1 and TRBJ1-3; the D gene is possibly TRBD1 (6 bases). Germline values: CDR1 SQVTM, CDR2 ANQGSEA. The V end lost 7 bases, the J end lost 8 bases, and 21 bases lay between the germline ends. CDR3 length: 14 residues. Written as DNA, the CDR3 is TGCAGCGCCCGGATGGGGGCAGGGGCGGACACCATATATTTT. Protein sequence: CSARMGAGADTIYF.

The chain combines TRBV4-2 with TRBJ2-5; D may be TRBD2 (6 bases). The J call is doubtful: the DNA matches TRBJ2-1 better. This CDR3 has 14 amino acids. Looked up from germline, CDR1 is LGHNA and CDR2 is YNFKEQ. CDR3 residues: CASSPTFSSGEQFF. The CDR3, as DNA: TGTGCCAGCAGCCCAACCTTTAGTAGCGGTGAGCAGTTCTTC.

This chain joins TRBV11-1 and TRBJ2-5; D gene ambiguous. The CDR3 totals 12 residues. V lost 4 bases, J lost 9 bases, and 12 bases lay in between. The germline V gene has CDR1 SGHAT and CDR2 FQDESV (reference sequence). The CDR3 DNA reads TGTGCCAGCAGCTATCATCCGGGCCCCCAGTACTTC. This encodes CASSYHPGPQYF.

J is TRBJ2-1 and V is TRBV11-2; no definite D call. Trimming took off 0 bases at V and 6 bases at J, with 15 bases between the two ends. Germline CDR1 and CDR2: SGHAT and FQNNGV. The CDR3 loop spans 16 amino acids. The chain's CDR3 is CASSLEYSGPGNEQFF. DNA of the CDR3: TGTGCCAGCAGCTTAGAATATTCTGGTCCGGGCAATGAGCAGTTCTTC.

This clonotype was detected ten times or more. The rearrangement uses TRBV20-1 and TRBJ2-1; TRBD1 matches at 7 bases. Germline V gene data show CDR1 as DFQATT and CDR2 as SNEGSKA (reference sequence). V lost 1 base and J lost 0; bases outside the gene matches: 0. This CDR3 region has 14 residues. The CDR3 is CSARGDSSYNEQFF. CDR3 sequence (DNA): TGCAGTGCTAGAGGGGACAGCTCCTACAATGAGCAGTTCTTC.

V is TRBV28 and J is TRBJ1-5, with D unclear. V was trimmed by 2 bases and J by 6 bases, leaving 14 bases between them. The germline V gene encodes CDR1 MDHEN and CDR2 SYDVKM. The CDR3 runs 15 residues. CDR3 DNA: TGTGCCAGCAGTTTAAGTTATGGGCTAGGTCAGCCCCAGCATTTT. It codes for CASSLSYGLGQPQHF.

This clonotype was recorded only once. The rearrangement joins TRBV28 to TRBJ2-3; 13 nucleotides align to TRBD2. The germline CDR1 and CDR2 sequences are MDHEN and SYDVKM. The junction had 10 bases not matched to a gene; V was cut back by 3 bases and J by 1 base. The CDR3 totals 19 residues. CDR3 in amino acids: CASSLVGLAGVKGTDTQYF. CDR3 nucleotides: TGTGCCAGCAGTTTGGTAGGACTAGCGGGAGTCAAGGGCACAGATACGCAGTATTTT.

The chain employs TRBV20-1 and TRBJ2-7, with a possible D match to TRBD1 (6 bases). CDR1 and CDR2 (germline): DFQATT, SNEGSKA (reference sequence). The CDR3 length is 15 residues. Trimming pared 4 bases from V and 3 bases from J, leaving 19 bases between. The CDR3 protein is CSAIPKGEYLYEQYF. The CDR3 DNA reads as TGCAGTGCTATTCCTAAGGGGGAATATCTCTACGAGCAGTACTTC.

The chain combines TRBV28 with TRBJ1-1; D gene unclear. Germline V lookup: CDR1 MDHEN, CDR2 SYDVKM. The CDR3 consists of 12 residues. The V gene lost 11 bases and the J gene lost 10 bases, with 20 bases spanning the gap. The CDR3 nucleotides are TGTGCCGGCTTAAGGTGGGATCTTGGAGCTTTCTTT. It is translated as CAGLRWDLGAFF.

The chain recombines TRBV20-1 with TRBJ2-5; 8 nucleotides line up with TRBD2. The J call is uncertain, as TRBJ2-7 better fits the DNA end. The CDR3 loop spans 13 amino acids. Germline V gene lookup returns CDR1 DFQATT and CDR2 SNEGSKA (reference sequence). The CDR3 nucleotides are TGCAGTGCTAAATACGGGGGGGTCTACGAGCAGTACTTC. It yields the protein CSAKYGGVYEQYF.

This clonotype was detected a few times. V and J are TRBV7-3 and TRBJ2-1, with a possible D match to TRBD1 (5 bases). CDR1 and CDR2 from the germline V gene are SGHTA and FQGTGA. There are 14 residues in the CDR3. V dropped 5 bases and J dropped 4 bases, with 12 bases sitting between them. CDR3 sequence (DNA): TGTGCCAGCAGCCCAGGGATGTCATACAATGAGCAGTTCTTC. Protein sequence: CASSPGMSYNEQFF.